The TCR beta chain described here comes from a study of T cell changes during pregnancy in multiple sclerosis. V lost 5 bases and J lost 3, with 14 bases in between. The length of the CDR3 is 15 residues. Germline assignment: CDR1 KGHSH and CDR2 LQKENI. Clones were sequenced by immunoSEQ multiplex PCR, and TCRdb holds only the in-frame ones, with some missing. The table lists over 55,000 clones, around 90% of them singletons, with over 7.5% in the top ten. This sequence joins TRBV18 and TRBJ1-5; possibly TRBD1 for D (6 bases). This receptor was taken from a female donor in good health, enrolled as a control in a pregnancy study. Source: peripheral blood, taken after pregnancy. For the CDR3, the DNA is TGTGCCAGCTCATCGGACAGCTCCTACAATCAGCCCCAGCATTTT. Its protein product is CASSSDSSYNQPQHF.